This T cell receptor beta chain was sequenced during a study of shared clonotypes between healthy human individuals (dated by TCRdb to about 2020). For context, the study as a whole: The cohort included three men and a couple of women between 18 and 49 years of age. For each donor, three plates each were used for CD4 naive and CD4 memory, two plates were used for CD8 naive, and one plate was used for CD8 memory. The study deeply sequenced blood TCR repertoires of about 5 healthy adults to estimate repertoire size and the extent of clonotype sharing between individuals. To increase sequencing depth and limit assay-specific biases, TCR repertoire library preparation and sequencing were carried out by different laboratories using diverse techniques. Per donor, leukapheresis produced somewhere between about 0.9 and 9.5 billion PBMCs.

Healthy HIV-negative adults with no recently reported acute infections or vaccinations were included as donors. Only Caucasian adults living in Nashville, Tennessee, USA were represented among the donors. CD4+ T cells were enriched by magnetic negative selection; naive cells were then positively selected on CD45RA, and the negative fraction formed the memory subset. Blood was obtained by leukapheresis, after which PBMCs were separated by Ficoll-Histopaque density gradient centrifugation and cryopreserved in liquid nitrogen vapor phase. Purity and quantity of every magnetically sorted T cell population were checked by analytical flow cytometry. Genomic DNA was isolated from each sorted fraction and quantified by UV absorbance on a Nanodrop 2000c. Regarding this clone: Its target antigen remains unknown. The sample holds no much larger clone one base away, and base qualities are not on file.

CDR1 and CDR2, looked up from the germline V gene, are MGHRA and YSYEKL. The CDR3 runs 15 amino acids, cysteine and phenylalanine included. Just the 45-base CDR3 DNA is kept, in frame starting at base 1. Germline trimming: 4 bases from V, 8 bases from J; junction bases outside gene matches: 5. TCR CDR3 regions were amplified from genomic DNA by multiplex PCR using the deep immunoSEQ assay. Extracted genomic DNA from each cell subset was distributed evenly across all wells of several immunoSEQ 96-well plates, and each plate was treated as a replicate. Each replicate PCR for sorted subsets received 150 to 250 ng genomic DNA, equal to roughly 29,000 T cell genomes. Purified libraries were quantified with a Qubit 3.0 fluorometer, sized on a Bioanalyzer 2100, and re-quantified with the KAPA Library Quantification kit. A separate single-read 150-cycle Illumina NextSeq 550 flow cell was used to sequence each immunoSEQ 96-well plate. The authors processed their data as follows. The immunoSEQ output contained only junctional sequences without quality scores, so filtering could not match that applied to full-length reads. To assign V/J genes and CDR3, sequences were annotated using PyIR, a Python wrapper for IgBLAST v1.9, with IMGT germline references. Any read was removed if the V/J assignment was weak (E-value above 1e-6), the CDR3 was missing, or the read contained stop codons, out-of-frame junctions, or ambiguous translated residues. V3J clonotypes were defined as sequences sharing an identical inferred V gene, J gene, and CDR3 amino acid sequence. To compute the percentage overlap between repertoires, the number of shared unique clonotypes was divided by the size of the smaller repertoire. RTK rarefaction, the Chao1 estimator, and Recon v2.1 estimates of unobserved clonotypes were used to assess repertoire richness. OLGA was used to compute generation probabilities for all TCRbeta clonotypes that the gDNA method yielded from a handful of donors. Drawn from immuneACCESS, this table holds only the in-frame rearrangements with V and J called that TCRdb kept. Clones are partly lost; checked studies trace under half to an unresolved V gene and leave the rest unexplained. D and trimming were read from the DNA, whereas the V and J calls and clone size are those reported in that table. Present in this sample are about 1.5 million clones, 98% of which were seen just once. Around 0.45% of the sample goes to the ten largest clones.

The full study reports these points: Clonotypes shared by all four sorted-subset donors showed higher generation probabilities than non-shared clonotypes. Because the study included only a small number of donors, the genetic and exposure-history diversity represented was limited. Naive subsets generally had larger estimated clonotype richness than memory subsets did. Pairwise subsampling led to the expectation that sequencing depth would affect the degree of clonotype sharing among donors. Incomplete sequencing was indicated by rarefaction of sorted-subset datasets, despite the large sequencing depth. Only blood was sampled, and tissue TCR repertoires likely differ from those in blood. About 5% of naive CD4, approximately 3.7% of naive CD8, roughly 2.4% of memory CD4, and approximately 0.39% of memory CD8 clonotypes were shared across a few donors.

This receptor was identified in a man aged 25 to 40 in good health. The sequenced material came from naive CD4+ T cells sorted from blood. The cell subset or site tag for this specimen amounts to: CD45RA+ positively selected. The chain joins TRBV4-1 to TRBJ2-2, with TRBD1 identical over 12 junction bases. The bases read TGCGCCAGCAGCCGAGGGGGACAGGGGGCTGGGGAGCTGTTTTTT. This yields the protein CASSRGGQGAGELFF.